These 24 T cell receptor beta chains share one sample of origin, sequenced in a study of T cells in Graves' hyperthyroidism and ophthalmopathy. TCR beta CDR3 regions were amplified from RNA. HTBI primers drove first-round RT-PCR of the TCR CDR3. TCRdb re-called the multiplex PCR reads through MiXCR, storing one row per CDR3 protein. The sample includes around 690,000 distinct CDR3 sequences, 15% to 20% seen only once; the top ten take roughly 16%. The sequenced sample was blood. These receptors all stem from a man aged 45 to 65 with Graves' hyperthyroidism.

This clonotype was observed a handful of times. The J gene is TRBJ1-1, the V gene TRBV3-1; no clear D. The V gene's germline CDR1 is LGHDT and CDR2 YNNKEL (reference sequence). The V gene lost 0 bases and the J gene lost 11 bases, with 7 bases spanning the gap. This CDR3 contains 11 residues. The CDR3 nucleotides read TGTGCCAGCAGCCAAGATAAGCGGGCTTTCTTT. Translation: CASSQDKRAFF.

About this clonotype: A much larger clone sits a single nucleotide away, making a read error possible. The chain uses TRBV5-1 and TRBJ1-1, with 7 nucleotides matching TRBD1. Germline V lookup: CDR1 SGHRS, CDR2 YFSETQ. This CDR3 has 15 amino acids. Trimming at V came to 0 bases and at J to 5 bases, leaving 7 bases not matched to a gene. Here the CDR3 reads CASSLGGGEWTEAFF. The CDR3 nucleotides read TGCGCCAGCAGCTTGGGAGGGGGCGAATGGACTGAAGCTTTCTTT.

In this sample, this clonotype turned up many times. The chain is built from TRBV2 and TRBJ2-7, with TRBD2 identical over 8 bases. Germline V gene lookup returns CDR1 SNHLY and CDR2 FYNNEI. V lost 4 bases and J lost 2; bases outside the gene matches: 4. The CDR3 consists of 14 residues. CDR3 sequence reads: CASSGELAAYEQYF. CDR3 in DNA: TGTGCCAGCAGTGGGGAACTAGCGGCCTACGAGCAGTACTTC.

The table lists this clonotype with many counts. The genes are TRBV20-1 and TRBJ2-1; TRBD2 matches 8 bases. J lost 9 bases, V lost 2 bases, and 6 bases had no gene match. Per the germline V gene, CDR1 is DFQATT and CDR2 is SNEGSKA (reference sequence). This CDR3 spans 13 amino acids. The CDR3 DNA is TGCAGTGCTAGATTAACCGGGAGGGTTGAGCAGTTCTTC. Its translation is CSARLTGRVEQFF.

The chain joins TRBV29-1 to TRBJ2-1, with 7 bases fitting TRBD2. In germline, CDR1 is SQVTM, CDR2 ANQGSEA. V lost 2 bases to trimming and J lost 4 bases; unmatched junction nucleotides: 5. The CDR3 has 14 residues. The CDR3 DNA follows: TGCAGCGTTGAAATTGGCGGGAGATACAATGAGCAGTTCTTC. Translated, it gives CSVEIGGRYNEQFF.

This clonotype was seen once. The chain has TRBV3-1 and TRBJ2-7; 10 bases match TRBD2. The trim removed 5 bases at V and 0 bases at J, leaving 4 bases unmatched. Germline-derived CDR1 and CDR2 are LGHDT and YNNKEL (reference sequence). This CDR3 comprises 15 residues. DNA for the CDR3: TGTGCCAGCAGCGTTGGGACTAGCGCCTCCTACGAGCAGTACTTC. Translated: CASSVGTSASYEQYF.

This chain joins TRBV7-9 and TRBJ2-3, with D possibly TRBD2 on 6 matching bases. The CDR3 consists of 14 residues. Trimming removed 7 bases at V and 0 bases at J, with 11 bases between. CDR1 is SEHNR, CDR2 FQNEAQ, per germline (reference sequence). CDR3 in DNA: TGTGCCAGCAATGCGGGGCTTAGCACAGATACGCAGTATTTT. It encodes CASNAGLSTDTQYF.

This clonotype has at least ten counts. The genes are TRBV27 and TRBJ1-2; 7 nucleotides match TRBD1. Germline CDR1 and CDR2: MNHEY and SMNVEV (reference sequence). This CDR3 region has 14 residues. V trimming: 2 bases; J trimming: 7 bases; junction bases outside the gene matches: 7. The chain's CDR3 is CASSLRHTGVGYTF. In DNA form, the CDR3 reads TGTGCCAGCAGTTTACGTCATACAGGGGTTGGCTACACCTTC.

This clonotype was recorded many times. V usage is TRBV12-3 or TRBV12-4 and J usage is TRBJ2-5; D remains unclear. The V end lost 5 bases, the J end lost 3 bases, and 10 bases lay between the germline ends. The CDR3 totals 13 residues. The CDR3 spells CASSHTLEETQYF. The CDR3 DNA is TGTGCCAGCAGTCATACATTGGAAGAGACCCAGTACTTC.

The chain couples TRBV5-1 to TRBJ2-3, with D tentatively TRBD2 (5 bases). V was cut by 4 bases and J by 0 bases, with 9 bases left in between. Germline CDR1 is SGHRS and CDR2 is YFSETQ. The CDR3 runs 14 residues. For the CDR3, the DNA is TGCGCCAGCAGCGCCGGACTTAGCACAGATACGCAGTATTTT. The encoded protein is CASSAGLSTDTQYF.

At least ten counts were recorded for this clonotype. The rearrangement uses TRBV7-3 and TRBJ2-2; D gene uncertain. V lost 1 base to trimming and J lost 7 bases, with 13 bases between them. This CDR3 comprises 15 residues. Germline V gene lookup returns CDR1 SGHTA and CDR2 FQGTGA. CDR3 bases: TGTGCCAGCAGCTTAATGGGATGGTCTAGCGGGGAGCTGTTTTTT. Encoded protein: CASSLMGWSSGELFF. Full variable domain (outside the CDR3, taken from reference TRBV7-3 and TRBJ2-2): GAGVSQTPSNKVTEKGKYVELRCDPISGHTALYWYRQSLGQGPEFLIYFQGTGAADDSGLPNDRFFAVRPEGSVSTLKIQRTERGDSAVYLCASSLMGWSSGELFFGEGSRLTVL.

For the CDR3, the DNA is TGCAGTGCCTACGGACAGAGCAATCAGCCCCAGCATTTT. It specifies CSAYGQSNQPQHF. The V and J genes are TRBV20-1 and TRBJ1-5; D possibly corresponds to TRBD1 (6 bases). CDR3 size: 13 residues. V lost 6 bases to trimming and J lost 1 base, with 10 bases between them. The germline V gene encodes CDR1 DFQATT and CDR2 SNEGSKA (reference sequence).

The V call is TRBV2, the J call TRBJ1-2, with D tentatively TRBD1 (5 bases). Trimming took 6 bases from V and 8 from J, leaving 19 bases between them. The CDR3 runs 14 residues. Germline V gene lookup returns CDR1 SNHLY and CDR2 FYNNEI. The CDR3 DNA follows: TGTGCCAGCAGGAGTCAGGGCCCTGGGCGGGGCTACACCTTC. It codes for CASRSQGPGRGYTF.

This clonotype has at least ten counts. In DNA form, the CDR3 reads TGTGCCAGCAGTACTAGCGGGAGTAGAGAGACCCAGTACTTC. Translation: CASSTSGSRETQYF. The J gene is TRBJ2-5, the V gene TRBV28, with 11 bases lining up with TRBD2. Germline lookup yields CDR1 MDHEN and CDR2 SYDVKM. Unmatched junction bases numbered 3, after V lost 5 bases and J lost 4 bases. The CDR3 covers 14 residues. The whole variable domain, filled in from reference TRBV28 and TRBJ2-5, reads DVKVTQSSRYLVKRTGEKVFLECVQDMDHENMFWYRQDPGLGLRLIYFSYDVKMKEKGDIPEGYSVSREKKERFSLILESASTNQTSMYLCASSTSGSRETQYFGPGTRLLVL.

This clonotype was seen a handful of times. The chain links TRBV25-1 to TRBJ1-2; D unresolved. CDR3 length equals 14 residues. V was shortened by 3 bases and J by 4 bases, with 12 bases between the two germline ends. Germline values: CDR1 MGHDK, CDR2 SYGVNS. The CDR3 region is CASSDHRGTYGYTF. The CDR3 nucleotides read TGTGCCAGCAGTGATCATCGGGGTACCTATGGCTACACCTTC.

The genes are TRBV28 and TRBJ2-1; 12 bases match TRBD1. CDR1 MDHEN and CDR2 SYDVKM come from the germline V gene. Trimming at V came to 6 bases and at J to 7 bases, leaving 7 bases not matched to a gene. This CDR3 spans 15 amino acids. The CDR3 protein is CASSLGQGAKNEQFF. DNA for the CDR3: TGTGCCAGCAGCTTGGGACAGGGGGCTAAAAATGAGCAGTTCTTC.

The V call is TRBV5-4, the J call TRBJ2-4; D unclear. V lost 3 bases, J lost 3 bases, and 10 bases lay in between. This CDR3 region has 14 residues. CDR1 SGHNT and CDR2 YYREEE come from the germline V gene (reference sequence). CDR3 sequence: CASSSSDHKNIQYF. The CDR3 coding sequence is TGTGCCAGCAGCTCCTCAGACCACAAAAACATTCAGTACTTC.

This clonotype appeared many times. The chain recombines TRBV6-6 with TRBJ1-2; D is undetermined. Germline values: CDR1 MNHNY, CDR2 SVGAGI (reference sequence). This CDR3 is 14 amino acids long. V was cut by 2 bases and J by 4 bases, with 11 bases left in between. The CDR3 DNA follows: TGTGCCAGCAGTTACCTGTCGGGCGCCTATGGCTACACCTTC. Residues: CASSYLSGAYGYTF.

This clonotype has more than one count but fewer than ten. The CDR3 is CASSPEGSSGANVLTF. As DNA, the CDR3 is TGTGCCAGCTCACCCGAGGGGAGCTCTGGGGCCAACGTCCTGACTTTC. The chain has TRBV18 and TRBJ2-6; D assignment may be TRBD1 or TRBD2 (5 bases each). CDR1 KGHSH and CDR2 LQKENI come from the germline V gene. The CDR3 is made up of 16 amino acids. V was pared by 3 bases and J by 0 bases, with 9 bases between.

This clonotype was seen repeatedly, ten times or more. J is TRBJ1-4 and V is TRBV27; the D is unclear. The CDR3 is made up of 18 amino acids. The V end lost 5 bases, the J end lost 0 bases, and 19 bases lay between the germline ends. Germline CDR1 reads MNHEY; CDR2 reads SMNVEV (reference sequence). CDR3: CASSPRTTGMATNEKLFF. DNA of the CDR3: TGTGCCAGCAGTCCACGGACTACCGGAATGGCAACTAATGAAAAACTGTTTTTT.

Many counts were recorded for this clonotype. The J gene is TRBJ2-1, the V gene TRBV12-5, with a tentative D call TRBD1 (6 bases). The V gene lost 3 bases and the J gene lost 6 bases, with 12 bases spanning the gap. The CDR3 has 14 amino acids. The germline V gene encodes CDR1 LGHNT and CDR2 FRNRAP. The CDR3 protein is CASGLGGPTNEQFF. The CDR3, as DNA: TGTGCTAGTGGTTTAGGGGGACCGACCAATGAGCAGTTCTTC.

This clonotype came up many times. This chain joins TRBV28 and TRBJ1-4; D gene ambiguous. Looked up from germline, CDR1 is MDHEN and CDR2 is SYDVKM. CDR3 length: 15 residues. The V and J ends lost 4 bases and 1 base respectively, with 10 bases between them. This CDR3 is CASSSPPGTNEKLFF. DNA for the CDR3: TGTGCCAGCAGTTCACCCCCGGGAACTAATGAAAAACTGTTTTTT.

The rearrangement joins TRBV20-1 to TRBJ2-1; D unresolved. Deletions cut 1 base from V and 8 bases from J, with 12 bases between. Germline values: CDR1 DFQATT, CDR2 SNEGSKA (reference sequence). The CDR3 totals 13 residues. In nucleotides, the CDR3 is TGCAGTGCTAGAGCTAGATTGCTAGATGAGCAGTTCTTC. Translation: CSARARLLDEQFF.

The sample holds many counts of this clonotype. This chain uses TRBV11-2 with TRBJ2-1; 7 bases map to TRBD2. The CDR3 is 17 residues long. The junction had 14 bases not matched to a gene; V was cut back by 6 bases and J by 3 bases. Germline V gives CDR1 SGHAT, CDR2 FQNNGV. The CDR3 nucleotides read TGTGCCAGCAGTTTTCGGGTGTCTAGCGGCCTCTACAATGAGCAGTTCTTC. It encodes CASSFRVSSGLYNEQFF. The whole variable domain, filled in from reference TRBV11-2 and TRBJ2-1, reads EAGVAQSPRYKIIEKRQSVAFWCNPISGHATLYWYQQILGQGPKLLIQFQNNGVVDDSQLPKDRFSAERLKGVDSTLKIQPAKLEDSAVYLCASSFRVSSGLYNEQFFGPGTRLTVL.